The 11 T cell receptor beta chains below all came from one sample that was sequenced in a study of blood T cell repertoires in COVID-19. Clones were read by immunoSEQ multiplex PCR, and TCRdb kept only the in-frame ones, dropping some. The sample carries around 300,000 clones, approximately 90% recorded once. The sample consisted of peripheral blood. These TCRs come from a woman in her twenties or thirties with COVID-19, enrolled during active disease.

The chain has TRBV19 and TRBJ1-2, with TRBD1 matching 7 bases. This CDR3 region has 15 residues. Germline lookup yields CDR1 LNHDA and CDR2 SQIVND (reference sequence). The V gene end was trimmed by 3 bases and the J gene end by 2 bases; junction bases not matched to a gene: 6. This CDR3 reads CASSIRAGGNYGYTF. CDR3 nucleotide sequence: TGTGCCAGTAGTATCCGGGCAGGGGGGAACTATGGCTACACCTTC.

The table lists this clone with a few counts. The CDR3 DNA follows: TGTGCCAGCAGTTTAAGCTCCGGGCAGGGTGAAGCTTTCTTT. It yields the protein CASSLSSGQGEAFF. This chain connects TRBV28 to TRBJ1-1; D may be TRBD1 (5 bases). This CDR3 spans 14 amino acids. Germline CDR1 reads MDHEN; CDR2 reads SYDVKM. Trimming pared 2 bases from V and 7 bases from J, leaving 14 bases between.

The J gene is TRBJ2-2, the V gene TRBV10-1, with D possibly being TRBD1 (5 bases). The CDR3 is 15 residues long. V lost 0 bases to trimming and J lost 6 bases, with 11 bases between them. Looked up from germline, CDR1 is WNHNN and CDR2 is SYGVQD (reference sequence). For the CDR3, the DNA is TGCGCCAGCAGTGAGTCGAGCAGGGATGCCGGGGAGCTGTTTTTT. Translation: CASSESSRDAGELFF.

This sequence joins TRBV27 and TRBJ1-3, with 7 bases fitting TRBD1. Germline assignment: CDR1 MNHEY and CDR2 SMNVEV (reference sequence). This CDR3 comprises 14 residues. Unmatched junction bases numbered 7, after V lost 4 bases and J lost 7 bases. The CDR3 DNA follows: TGTGCCAGCAGTTCGACAGGGCTAGGCAACACCATATATTTT. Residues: CASSSTGLGNTIYF.

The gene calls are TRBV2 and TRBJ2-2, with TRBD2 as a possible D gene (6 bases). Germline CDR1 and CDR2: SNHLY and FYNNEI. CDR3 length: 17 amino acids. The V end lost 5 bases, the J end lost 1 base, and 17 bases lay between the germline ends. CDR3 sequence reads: CASSRGGGGLNTGELFF. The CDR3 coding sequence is TGTGCCAGCAGTCGTGGGGGAGGAGGCCTGAACACCGGGGAGCTGTTTTTT. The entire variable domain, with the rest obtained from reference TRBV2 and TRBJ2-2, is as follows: EPEVTQTPSHQVTQMGQEVILRCVPISNHLYFYWYRQILGQKVEFLVSFYNNEISEKSEIFDDQFSVERPDGSNFTLKIRSTKLEDSAMYFCASSRGGGGLNTGELFFGEGSRLTVL.

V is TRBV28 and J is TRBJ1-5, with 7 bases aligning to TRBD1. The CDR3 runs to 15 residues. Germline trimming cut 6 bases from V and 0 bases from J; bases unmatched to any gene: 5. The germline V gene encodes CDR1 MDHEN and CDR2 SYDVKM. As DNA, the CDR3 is TGTGCCAGCAGGCCGACAGGGCTTAGCAATCAGCCCCAGCATTTT. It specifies CASRPTGLSNQPQHF.

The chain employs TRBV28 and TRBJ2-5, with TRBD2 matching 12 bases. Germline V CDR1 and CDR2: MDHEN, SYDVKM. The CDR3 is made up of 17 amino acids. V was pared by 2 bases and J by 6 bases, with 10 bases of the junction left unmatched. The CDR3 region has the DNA TGTGCCAGCAGTTTAGGGGCTAGCGGGAGGGCCAGAAAGACCCAGTACTTC. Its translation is CASSLGASGRARKTQYF.

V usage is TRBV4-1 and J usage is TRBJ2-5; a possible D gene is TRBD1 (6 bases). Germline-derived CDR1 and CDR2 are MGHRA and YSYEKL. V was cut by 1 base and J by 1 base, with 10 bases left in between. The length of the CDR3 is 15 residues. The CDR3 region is CASSQVQGPQETQYF. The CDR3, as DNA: TGCGCCAGCAGCCAAGTGCAGGGGCCCCAAGAGACCCAGTACTTC.

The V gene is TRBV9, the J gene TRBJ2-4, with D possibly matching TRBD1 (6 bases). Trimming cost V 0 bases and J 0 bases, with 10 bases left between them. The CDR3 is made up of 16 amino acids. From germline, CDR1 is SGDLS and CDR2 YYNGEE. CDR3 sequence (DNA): TGTGCCAGCAGCGTAGGAGGGGACATAGCCAAAAACATTCAGTACTTC. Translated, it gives CASSVGGDIAKNIQYF.

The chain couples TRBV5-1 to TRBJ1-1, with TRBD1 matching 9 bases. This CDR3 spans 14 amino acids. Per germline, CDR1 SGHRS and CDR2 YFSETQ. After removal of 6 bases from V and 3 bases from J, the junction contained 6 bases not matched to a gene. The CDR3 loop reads CASTEDRGDTEAFF. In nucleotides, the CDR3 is TGCGCCAGCACCGAGGACAGGGGAGACACTGAAGCTTTCTTT.

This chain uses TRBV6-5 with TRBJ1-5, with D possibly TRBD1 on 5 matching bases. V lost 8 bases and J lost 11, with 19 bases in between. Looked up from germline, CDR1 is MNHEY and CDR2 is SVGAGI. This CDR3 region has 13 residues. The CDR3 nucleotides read TGTGCCAGCTATACGGGGGGACTCCCGGCCCAGCATTTT. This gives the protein CASYTGGLPAQHF.